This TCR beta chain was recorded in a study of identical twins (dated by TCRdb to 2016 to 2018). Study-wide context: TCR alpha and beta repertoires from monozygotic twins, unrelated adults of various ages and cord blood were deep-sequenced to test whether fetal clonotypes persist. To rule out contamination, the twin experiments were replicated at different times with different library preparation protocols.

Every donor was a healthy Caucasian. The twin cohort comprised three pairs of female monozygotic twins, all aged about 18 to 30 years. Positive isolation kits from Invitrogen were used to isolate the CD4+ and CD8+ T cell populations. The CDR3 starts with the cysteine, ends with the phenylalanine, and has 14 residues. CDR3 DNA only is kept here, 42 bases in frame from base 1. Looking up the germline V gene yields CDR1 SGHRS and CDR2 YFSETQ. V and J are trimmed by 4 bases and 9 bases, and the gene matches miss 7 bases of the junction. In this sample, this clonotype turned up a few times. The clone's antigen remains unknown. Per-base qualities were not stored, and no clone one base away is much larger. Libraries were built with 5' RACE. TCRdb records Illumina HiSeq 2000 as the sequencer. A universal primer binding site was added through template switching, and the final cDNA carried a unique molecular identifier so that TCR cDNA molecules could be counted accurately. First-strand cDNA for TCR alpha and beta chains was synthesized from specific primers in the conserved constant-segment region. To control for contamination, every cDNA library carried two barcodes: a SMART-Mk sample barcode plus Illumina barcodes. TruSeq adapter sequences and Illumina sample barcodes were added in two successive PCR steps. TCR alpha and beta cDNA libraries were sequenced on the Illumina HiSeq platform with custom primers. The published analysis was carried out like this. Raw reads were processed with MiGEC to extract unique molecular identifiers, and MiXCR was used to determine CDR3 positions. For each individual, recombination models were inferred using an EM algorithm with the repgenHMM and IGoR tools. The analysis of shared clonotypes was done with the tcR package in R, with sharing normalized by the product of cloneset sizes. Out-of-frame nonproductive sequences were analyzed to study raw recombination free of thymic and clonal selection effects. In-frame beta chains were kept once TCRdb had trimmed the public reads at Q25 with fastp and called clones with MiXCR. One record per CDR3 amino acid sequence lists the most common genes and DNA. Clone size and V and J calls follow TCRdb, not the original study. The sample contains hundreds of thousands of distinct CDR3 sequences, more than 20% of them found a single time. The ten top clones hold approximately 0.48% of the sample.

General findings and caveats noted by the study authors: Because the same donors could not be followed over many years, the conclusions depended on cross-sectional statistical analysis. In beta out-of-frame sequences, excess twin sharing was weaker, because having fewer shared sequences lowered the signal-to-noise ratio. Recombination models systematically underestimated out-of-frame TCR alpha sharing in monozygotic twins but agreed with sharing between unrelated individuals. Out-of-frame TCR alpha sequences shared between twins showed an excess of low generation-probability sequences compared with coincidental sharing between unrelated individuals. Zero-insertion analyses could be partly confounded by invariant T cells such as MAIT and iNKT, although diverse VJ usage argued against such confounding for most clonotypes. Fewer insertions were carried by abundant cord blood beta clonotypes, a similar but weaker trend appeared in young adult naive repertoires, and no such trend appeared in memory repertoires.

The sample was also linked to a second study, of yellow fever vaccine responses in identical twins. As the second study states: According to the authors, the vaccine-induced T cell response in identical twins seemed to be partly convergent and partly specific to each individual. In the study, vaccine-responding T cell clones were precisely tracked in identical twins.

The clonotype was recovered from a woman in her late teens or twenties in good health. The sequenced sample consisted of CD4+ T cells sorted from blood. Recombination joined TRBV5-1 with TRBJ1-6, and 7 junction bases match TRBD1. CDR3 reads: CASSHDRAGSPLHF. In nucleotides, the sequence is TGCGCCAGCAGCCATGACAGGGCGGGTTCACCCCTCCACTTT.